This TCR beta chain was sequenced during a study of blood T cell repertoires in COVID-19. Study-level information: COVID-19 samples, acute and convalescent, were from the United States, Italy and Spain. Sample material is recorded as cDNA or gDNA derived from T cells, B-cell-depleted T cells, or PBMCs.

The CDR3 has 14 amino acids. Trimming removed 5 bases at V and 4 bases at J, with 12 bases between. Looked up from germline, CDR1 is SGHTA and CDR2 is FQGNSA. Per the original methods: Nucleated cell number was recorded as an estimate derived from reference gene primer amplification. The assay was immunoSEQ multiplex PCR, and TCRdb's table has in-frame clones only and misses some. V, J and clone size were drawn from that table, and D and trimming were deduced from the DNA. The sample contains under 130,000 clones, 69% of which appear only once. Specimen: peripheral blood. The sequence derives from a man aged 80 or over with acute or convalescent COVID-19. The rearrangement uses TRBV7-2 and TRBJ1-5; D might be TRBD1 (5 bases). CDR3 bases: TGTGCCAGCAGCCCCCAGGGATCTAATCAGCCCCAGCATTTT. Protein sequence: CASSPQGSNQPQHF.